A single TCR beta chain is shown here with its context. These data belong to a study of shared clonotypes between healthy human individuals. The repertoire was sequenced with immunoSEQ multiplex PCR; TCRdb's copy has only in-frame clones and lacks some. The table has some 240,000 clones, 65% to 70% seen once; the top ten hold 11%. The CDR3 runs to 14 residues. V lost 0 bases, J lost 4 bases, and 9 bases lay in between. In germline, CDR1 is SGHRS, CDR2 YFSETQ. The V call is TRBV5-1, the J call TRBJ2-3; D is unresolved. This sequence was found in a man in his thirties or forties in good health. Sequenced material: memory CD4+ T cells sorted from blood. Regarding subset: CD45RA-negative fraction. In DNA form, the CDR3 reads TGCGCCAGCAGCTTGGACAGCAGTCCAGATACGCAGTATTTT. This encodes CASSLDSSPDTQYF.